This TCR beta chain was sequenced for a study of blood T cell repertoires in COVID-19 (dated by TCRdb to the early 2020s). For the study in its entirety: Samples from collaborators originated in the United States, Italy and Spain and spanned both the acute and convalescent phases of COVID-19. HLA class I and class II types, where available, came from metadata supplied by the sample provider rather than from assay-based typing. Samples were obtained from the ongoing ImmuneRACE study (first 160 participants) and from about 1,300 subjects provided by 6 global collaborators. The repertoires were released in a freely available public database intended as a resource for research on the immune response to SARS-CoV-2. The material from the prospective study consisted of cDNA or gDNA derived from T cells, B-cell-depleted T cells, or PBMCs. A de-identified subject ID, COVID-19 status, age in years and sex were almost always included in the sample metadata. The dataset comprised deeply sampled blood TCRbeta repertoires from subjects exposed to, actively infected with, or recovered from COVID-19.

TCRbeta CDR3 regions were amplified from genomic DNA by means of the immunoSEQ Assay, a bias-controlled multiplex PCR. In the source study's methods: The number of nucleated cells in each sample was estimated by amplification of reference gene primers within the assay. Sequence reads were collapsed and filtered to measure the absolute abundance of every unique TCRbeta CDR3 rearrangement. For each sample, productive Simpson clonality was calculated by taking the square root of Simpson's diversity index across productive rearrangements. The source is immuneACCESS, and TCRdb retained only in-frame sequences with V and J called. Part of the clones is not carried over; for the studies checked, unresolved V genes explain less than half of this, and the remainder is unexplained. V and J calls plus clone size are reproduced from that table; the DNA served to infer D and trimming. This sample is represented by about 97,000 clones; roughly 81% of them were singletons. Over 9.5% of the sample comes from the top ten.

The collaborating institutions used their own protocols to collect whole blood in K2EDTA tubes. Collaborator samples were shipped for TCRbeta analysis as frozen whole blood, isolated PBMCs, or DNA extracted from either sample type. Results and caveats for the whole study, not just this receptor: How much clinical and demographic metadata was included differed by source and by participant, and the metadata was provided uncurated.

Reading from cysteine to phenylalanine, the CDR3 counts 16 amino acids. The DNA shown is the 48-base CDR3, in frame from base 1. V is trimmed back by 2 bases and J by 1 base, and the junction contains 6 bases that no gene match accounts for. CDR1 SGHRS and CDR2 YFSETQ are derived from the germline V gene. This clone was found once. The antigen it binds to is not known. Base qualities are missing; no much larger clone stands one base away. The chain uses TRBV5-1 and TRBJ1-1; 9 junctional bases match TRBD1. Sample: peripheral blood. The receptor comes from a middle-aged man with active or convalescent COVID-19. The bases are TGCGCCAGCAGCTTAGGACAGGGGAGTGCGAACACTGAAGCTTTCTTT. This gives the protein CASSLGQGSANTEAFF.